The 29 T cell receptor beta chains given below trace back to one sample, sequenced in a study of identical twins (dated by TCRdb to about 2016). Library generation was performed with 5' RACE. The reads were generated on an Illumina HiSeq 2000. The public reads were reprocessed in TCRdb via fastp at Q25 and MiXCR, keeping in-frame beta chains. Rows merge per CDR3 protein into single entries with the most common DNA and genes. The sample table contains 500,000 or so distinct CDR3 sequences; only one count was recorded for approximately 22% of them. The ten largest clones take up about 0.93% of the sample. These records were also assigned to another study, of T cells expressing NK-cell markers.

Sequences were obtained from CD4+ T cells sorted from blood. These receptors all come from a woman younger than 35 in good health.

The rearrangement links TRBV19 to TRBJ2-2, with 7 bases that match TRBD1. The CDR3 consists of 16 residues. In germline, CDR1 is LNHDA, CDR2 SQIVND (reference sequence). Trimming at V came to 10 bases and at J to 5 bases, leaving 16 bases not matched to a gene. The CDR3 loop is CATAYYRGVRTGELFF. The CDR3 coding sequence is TGTGCCACCGCCTATTACAGGGGTGTAAGGACCGGGGAGCTGTTTTTT.

CDR3 region: CASSLSFATAGENSPLHF. The DNA of the CDR3 is TGTGCCAGCAGCCTCTCATTTGCGACGGCAGGGGAGAATTCACCCCTCCACTTT. The chain employs TRBV4-2 and TRBJ1-6; perhaps TRBD1 as D (6 bases). The V end lost 4 bases, the J end lost 7 bases, and 23 bases lay between the germline ends. In germline, CDR1 is LGHNA, CDR2 YNFKEQ. The CDR3 extends over 18 amino acids.

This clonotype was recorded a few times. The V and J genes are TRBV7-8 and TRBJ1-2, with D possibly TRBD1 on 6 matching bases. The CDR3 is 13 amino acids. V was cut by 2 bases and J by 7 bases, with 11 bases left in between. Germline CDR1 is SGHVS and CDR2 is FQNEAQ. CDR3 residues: CASSLSGGGGYTF. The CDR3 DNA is TGTGCCAGCAGCTTAAGCGGGGGCGGTGGCTACACCTTC.

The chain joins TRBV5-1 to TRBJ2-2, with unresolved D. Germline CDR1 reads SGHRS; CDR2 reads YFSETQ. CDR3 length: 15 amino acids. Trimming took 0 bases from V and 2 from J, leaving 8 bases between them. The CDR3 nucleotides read TGCGCCAGCAGCTTGGTCGCTAGAAACACCGGGGAGCTGTTTTTT. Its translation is CASSLVARNTGELFF.

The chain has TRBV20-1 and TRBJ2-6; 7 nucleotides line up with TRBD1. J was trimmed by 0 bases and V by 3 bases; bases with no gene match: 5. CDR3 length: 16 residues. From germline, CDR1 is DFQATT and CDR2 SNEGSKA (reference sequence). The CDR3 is CSASKGAGSGANVLTF. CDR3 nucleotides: TGCAGTGCTAGTAAGGGGGCCGGCTCTGGGGCCAACGTCCTGACTTTC.

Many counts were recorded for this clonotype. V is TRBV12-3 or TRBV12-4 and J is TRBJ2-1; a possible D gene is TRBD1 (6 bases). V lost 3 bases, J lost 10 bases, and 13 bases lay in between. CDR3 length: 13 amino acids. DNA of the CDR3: TGTGCCAGCAGTTTGACAGGAGGATACGAGCAGTTCTTC. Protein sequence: CASSLTGGYEQFF.

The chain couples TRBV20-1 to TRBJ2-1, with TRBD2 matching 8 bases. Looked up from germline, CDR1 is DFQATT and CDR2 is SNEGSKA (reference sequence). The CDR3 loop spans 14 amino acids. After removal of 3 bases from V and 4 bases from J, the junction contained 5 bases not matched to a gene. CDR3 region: CSASGGGQYNEQFF. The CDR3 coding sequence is TGCAGTGCTAGCGGCGGGGGGCAATACAATGAGCAGTTCTTC.

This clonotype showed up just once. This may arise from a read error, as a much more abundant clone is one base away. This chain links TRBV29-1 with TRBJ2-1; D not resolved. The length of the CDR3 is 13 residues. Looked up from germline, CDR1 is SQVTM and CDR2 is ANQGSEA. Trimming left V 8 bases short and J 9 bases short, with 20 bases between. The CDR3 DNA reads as TGCAGCTTCGGGTCAGCGATTACTGGTGAGCAGTTCTTC. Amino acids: CSFGSAITGEQFF.

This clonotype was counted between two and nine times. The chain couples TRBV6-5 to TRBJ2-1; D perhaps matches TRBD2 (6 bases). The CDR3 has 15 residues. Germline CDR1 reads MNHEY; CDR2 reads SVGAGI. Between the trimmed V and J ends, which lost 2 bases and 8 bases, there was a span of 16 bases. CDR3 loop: CASSYEAGYGDEQFF. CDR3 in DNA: TGTGCCAGCAGTTACGAGGCGGGGTATGGCGATGAGCAGTTCTTC.

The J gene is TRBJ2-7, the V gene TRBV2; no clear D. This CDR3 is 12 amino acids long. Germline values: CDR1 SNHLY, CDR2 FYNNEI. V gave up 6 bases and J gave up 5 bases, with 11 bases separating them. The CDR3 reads CASRVVVDEQYF. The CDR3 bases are TGTGCCAGCAGGGTCGTGGTCGACGAGCAGTACTTC.

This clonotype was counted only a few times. The CDR3 coding sequence is TGTGCCAGCCTAGTCCAGGGGGCCGAGCAGTACTTC. Translated: CASLVQGAEQYF. J is TRBJ2-7 and V is TRBV2, with 8 nucleotides matching TRBD1. This CDR3 contains 12 residues. From germline, CDR1 is SNHLY and CDR2 FYNNEI. Losses at the gene ends were 8 bases for V and 6 bases for J; bases not matched to a gene: 6.

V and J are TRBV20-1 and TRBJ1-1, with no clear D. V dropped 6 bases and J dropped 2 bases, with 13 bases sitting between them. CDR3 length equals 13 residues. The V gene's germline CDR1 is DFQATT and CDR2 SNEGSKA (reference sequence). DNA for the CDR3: TGCAGTGCAAGCCGGTGGAGCAACACTGAAGCTTTCTTT. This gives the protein CSASRWSNTEAFF.

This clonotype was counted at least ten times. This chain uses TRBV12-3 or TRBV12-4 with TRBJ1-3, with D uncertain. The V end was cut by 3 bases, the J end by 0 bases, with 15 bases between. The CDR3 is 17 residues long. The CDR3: CASSFSGSWGSGNTIYF. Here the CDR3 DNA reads TGTGCCAGCAGTTTCTCCGGGTCATGGGGCTCTGGAAACACCATATATTTT.

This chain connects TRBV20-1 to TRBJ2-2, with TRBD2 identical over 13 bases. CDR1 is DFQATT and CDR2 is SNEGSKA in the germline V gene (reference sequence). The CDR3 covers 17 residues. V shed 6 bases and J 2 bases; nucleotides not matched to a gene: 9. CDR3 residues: CSAKKPGLAGNTGELFF. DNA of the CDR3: TGCAGTGCAAAAAAACCGGGACTAGCGGGAAACACCGGGGAGCTGTTTTTT.

The CDR3 DNA reads as TGTGCCAGCTCACCATCAGCGGGGACCAGCACAGATACGCAGTATTTT. Protein: CASSPSAGTSTDTQYF. The gene calls are TRBV18 and TRBJ2-3; 7 nucleotides align to TRBD2. The CDR3 extends over 16 amino acids. The germline V gene encodes CDR1 KGHSH and CDR2 LQKENI. Trimming cost V 2 bases and J 0 bases; bases outside gene matches: 5.

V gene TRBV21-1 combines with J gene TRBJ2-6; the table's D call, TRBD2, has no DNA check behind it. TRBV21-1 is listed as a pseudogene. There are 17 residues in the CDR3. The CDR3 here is CASSKAGLSSGANVLTF. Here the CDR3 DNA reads TGTGCCAGCAGCAAAGCTGGACTGAGCTCTGGGGCCAACGTCCTGACTTTC.

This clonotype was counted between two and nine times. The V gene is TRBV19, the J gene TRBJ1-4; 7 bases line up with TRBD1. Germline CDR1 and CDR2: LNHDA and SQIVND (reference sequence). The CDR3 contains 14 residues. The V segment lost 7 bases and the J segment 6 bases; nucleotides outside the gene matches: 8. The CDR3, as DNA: TGTGCCAGTACTCGGGACAGATATGATGAAAAACTGTTTTTT. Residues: CASTRDRYDEKLFF. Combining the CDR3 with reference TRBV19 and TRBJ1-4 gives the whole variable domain DGGITQSPKYLFRKEGQNVTLSCEQNLNHDAMYWYRQDPGQGLRLIYYSQIVNDFQKGDIAEGYSVSREKKESFPLTVTSAQKNPTAFYLCASTRDRYDEKLFFGSGTQLSVL.

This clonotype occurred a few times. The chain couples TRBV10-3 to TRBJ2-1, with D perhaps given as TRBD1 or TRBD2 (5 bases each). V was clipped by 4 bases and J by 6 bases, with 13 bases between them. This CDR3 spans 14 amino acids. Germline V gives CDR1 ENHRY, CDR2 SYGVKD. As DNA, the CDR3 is TGTGCCATCAGTGCGGCCGGGGACCGCAATGAGCAGTTCTTC. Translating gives CAISAAGDRNEQFF.

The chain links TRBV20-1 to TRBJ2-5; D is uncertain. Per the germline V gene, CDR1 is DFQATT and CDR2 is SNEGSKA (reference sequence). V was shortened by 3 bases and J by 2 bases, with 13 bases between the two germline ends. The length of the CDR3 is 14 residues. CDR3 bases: TGCAGTGCTAGGCCCTTCGCCACACAAGAGACCCAGTACTTC. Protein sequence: CSARPFATQETQYF.

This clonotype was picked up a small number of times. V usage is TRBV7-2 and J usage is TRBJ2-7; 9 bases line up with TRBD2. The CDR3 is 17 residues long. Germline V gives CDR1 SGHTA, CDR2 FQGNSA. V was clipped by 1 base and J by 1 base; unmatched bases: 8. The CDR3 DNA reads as TGTGCCAGCAGCTTAGGATCGGCGGGGGGGATTTCCTACGAGCAGTACTTC. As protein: CASSLGSAGGISYEQYF.

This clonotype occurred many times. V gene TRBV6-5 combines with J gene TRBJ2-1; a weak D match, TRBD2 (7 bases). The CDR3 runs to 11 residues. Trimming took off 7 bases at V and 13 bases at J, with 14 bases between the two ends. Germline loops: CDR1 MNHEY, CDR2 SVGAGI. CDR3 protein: CASTRGGAQFF. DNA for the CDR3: TGTGCCAGCACGAGGGGGGGCGCTCAGTTCTTC.

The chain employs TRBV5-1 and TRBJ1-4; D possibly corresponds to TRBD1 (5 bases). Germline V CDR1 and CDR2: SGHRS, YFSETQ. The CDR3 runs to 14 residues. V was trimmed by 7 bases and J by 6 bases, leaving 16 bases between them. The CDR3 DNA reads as TGCGCCAGCGGTGGAGGAGGGGCCGATGAAAAACTGTTTTTT. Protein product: CASGGGGADEKLFF.

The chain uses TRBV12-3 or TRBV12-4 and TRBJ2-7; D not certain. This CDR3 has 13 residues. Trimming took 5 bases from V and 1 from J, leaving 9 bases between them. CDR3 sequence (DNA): TGTGCCAGCAGTACCGGGCCGTCCTACGAGCAGTACTTC. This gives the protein CASSTGPSYEQYF.

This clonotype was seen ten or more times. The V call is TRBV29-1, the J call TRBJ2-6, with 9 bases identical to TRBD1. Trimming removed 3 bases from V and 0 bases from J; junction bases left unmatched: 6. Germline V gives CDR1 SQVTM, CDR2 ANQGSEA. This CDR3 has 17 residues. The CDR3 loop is CSVDWDRENSGANVLTF. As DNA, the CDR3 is TGCAGCGTTGACTGGGACAGGGAAAACTCTGGGGCCAACGTCCTGACTTTC.

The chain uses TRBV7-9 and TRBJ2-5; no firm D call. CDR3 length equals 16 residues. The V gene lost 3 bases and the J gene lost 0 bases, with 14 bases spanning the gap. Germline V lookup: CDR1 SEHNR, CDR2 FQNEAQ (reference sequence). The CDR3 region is CASSFGLSGNQETQYF. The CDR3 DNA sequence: TGTGCCAGCAGCTTTGGGTTGTCAGGAAACCAAGAGACCCAGTACTTC.

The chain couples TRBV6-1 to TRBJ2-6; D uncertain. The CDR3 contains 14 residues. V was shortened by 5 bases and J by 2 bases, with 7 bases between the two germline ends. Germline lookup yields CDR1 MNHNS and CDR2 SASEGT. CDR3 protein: CASSRLTGANVLTF. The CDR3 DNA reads TGTGCCAGCAGTCGATTAACTGGGGCCAACGTCCTGACTTTC.

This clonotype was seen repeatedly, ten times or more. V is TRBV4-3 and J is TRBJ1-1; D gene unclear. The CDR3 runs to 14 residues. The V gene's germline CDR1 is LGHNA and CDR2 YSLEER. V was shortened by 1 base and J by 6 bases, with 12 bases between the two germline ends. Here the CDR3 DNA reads TGCGCCAGCAGCCAAGGAGGCTGGGAGGCTGAAGCTTTCTTT. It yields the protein CASSQGGWEAEAFF.

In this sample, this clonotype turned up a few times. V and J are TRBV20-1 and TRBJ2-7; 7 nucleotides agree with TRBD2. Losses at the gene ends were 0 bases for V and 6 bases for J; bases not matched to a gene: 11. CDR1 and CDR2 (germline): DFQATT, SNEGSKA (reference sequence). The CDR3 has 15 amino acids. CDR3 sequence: CSARDPTPREGEQYF. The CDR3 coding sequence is TGCAGTGCTAGAGATCCGACACCTAGGGAGGGCGAGCAGTACTTC.

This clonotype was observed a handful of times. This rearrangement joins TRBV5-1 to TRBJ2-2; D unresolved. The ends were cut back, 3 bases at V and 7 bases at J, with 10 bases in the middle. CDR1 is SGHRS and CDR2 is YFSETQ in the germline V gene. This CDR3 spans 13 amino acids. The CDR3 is CASSSPEIGELFF. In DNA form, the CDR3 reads TGCGCCAGCAGCTCCCCCGAAATCGGGGAGCTGTTTTTT.